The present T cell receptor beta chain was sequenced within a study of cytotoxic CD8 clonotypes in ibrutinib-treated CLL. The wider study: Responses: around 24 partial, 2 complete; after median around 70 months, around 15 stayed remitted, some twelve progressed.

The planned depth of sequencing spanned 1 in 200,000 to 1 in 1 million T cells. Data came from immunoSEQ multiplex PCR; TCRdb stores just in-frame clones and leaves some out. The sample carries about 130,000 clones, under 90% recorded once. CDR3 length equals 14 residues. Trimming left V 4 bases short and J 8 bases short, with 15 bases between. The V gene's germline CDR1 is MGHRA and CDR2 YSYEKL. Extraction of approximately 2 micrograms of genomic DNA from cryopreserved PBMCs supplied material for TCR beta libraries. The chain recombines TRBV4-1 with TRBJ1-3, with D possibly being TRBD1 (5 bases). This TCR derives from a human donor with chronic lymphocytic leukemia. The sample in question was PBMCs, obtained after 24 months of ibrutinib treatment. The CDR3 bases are TGCGCCAGCAGCCCCCTAGGTTGGGGGGACACCATATATTTT. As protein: CASSPLGWGDTIYF.